This TCR beta chain was identified in a study of cytomegalovirus exposure and HLA in healthy donors. Germline V lookup: CDR1 DFQATT, CDR2 SNEGSKA (reference sequence). This CDR3 has 10 amino acids. V was trimmed by 3 bases and J by 6 bases, leaving 5 bases between them. The PCR used 60 Vbeta and 13 Jbeta primers. The table came from immunoSEQ multiplex PCR; TCRdb's copy has only in-frame clones and leaves some out. The data contain approximately 70,000 clones, approximately 74% of them seen just once; the ten biggest clones take up over 20%. Sequencing was carried out using PBMCs. The source of this sequence is a woman aged 25 to 45 in good health and CMV-seropositive. This chain uses TRBV20-1 with TRBJ1-1; no definite D call. The CDR3 region is CSASGAEAFF. The CDR3 nucleotides are TGCAGTGCTAGCGGGGCTGAAGCTTTCTTT.